The 31 T cell receptor beta chains reported below all come from one sample, sequenced in a study of T-cell reconstitution after alpha-beta-depleted transplantation in children. As it was prepared, the TCRbeta library received unique molecular identifiers. TCRdb fed the PCR reads into MiXCR, producing one record per CDR3 protein. The table has 540,000 or so distinct CDR3 sequences, roughly 23% seen once. Sequenced material: PBMCs, mostly from graft donor cells, taken 360 days after TCRalphabeta/CD19-depleted stem cell transplant. The origin of the receptors is a boy in the first two years of life who had a stem cell transplant for acute myeloid leukemia, so the T cells may come from the graft donor.

This clonotype has ten or more counts. The V gene is TRBV7-3, the J gene TRBJ2-5; no clear D gene. The CDR3 length is 15 residues. The germline V gene has CDR1 SGHTA and CDR2 FQGTGA. Trimming stripped 5 bases from V and 2 bases from J, with 15 bases between. CDR3 coding DNA: TGTGCCAGCAGCGCAACCGACACTTATCAAGAGACCCAGTACTTC. Translation gives CASSATDTYQETQYF.

This clonotype was seen a few times. The chain has TRBV12-3 or TRBV12-4 and TRBJ2-1; D gene uncertain. The CDR3 is made up of 14 amino acids. V was cut by 0 bases and J by 2 bases, with 5 bases left in between. The CDR3 region has the DNA TGTGCCAGCAGTTTAGCGATAACCTACAATGAGCAGTTCTTC. This codes for CASSLAITYNEQFF.

This clonotype was recorded at least ten times. This chain uses TRBV28 with TRBJ2-3; D unresolved. The CDR3 runs to 14 residues. Trimming stripped 2 bases from V and 4 bases from J, with 10 bases between. CDR1 MDHEN and CDR2 SYDVKM come from the germline V gene. This CDR3 is CASSLPPPADTQYF. The CDR3 DNA sequence: TGTGCCAGCAGTTTACCCCCTCCGGCAGATACGCAGTATTTT.

The chain carries TRBV20-1 and TRBJ2-1; D is ambiguous. CDR1 and CDR2 (germline): DFQATT, SNEGSKA (reference sequence). V lost 0 bases and J lost 3, with 12 bases in between. This CDR3 spans 15 amino acids. CDR3 in amino acids: CSARDPPVSYNEQFF. As DNA, the CDR3 is TGCAGTGCTAGAGATCCCCCCGTTAGCTACAATGAGCAGTTCTTC.

The chain has TRBV10-1 and TRBJ2-2; 10 bases align to TRBD2. The ends lost 2 bases at V and 0 bases at J; junction bases unmatched: 3. Germline loops: CDR1 WNHNN, CDR2 SYGVQD (reference sequence). The CDR3 totals 17 residues. The CDR3 nucleotides read TGCGCCAGCAGTGAGACAGCGGGGGGGCCGAACACCGGGGAGCTGTTTTTT. This encodes CASSETAGGPNTGELFF.

The chain carries TRBV12-3 or TRBV12-4 and TRBJ2-7; D gene ambiguous. The CDR3 runs 14 residues. V was shortened by 3 bases and J by 3 bases, with 12 bases between the two germline ends. The CDR3 region is CASSFPPSSYEQYF. The DNA of the CDR3 is TGTGCCAGCAGTTTCCCCCCTTCTAGCTACGAGCAGTACTTC.

The chain employs TRBV24-1 and TRBJ2-1; weak D call: TRBD2 (5 bases). The germline CDR1 and CDR2 sequences are KGHDR and SFDVKD. V dropped 7 bases and J dropped 5 bases, with 17 bases sitting between them. This CDR3 contains 15 residues. The CDR3 DNA follows: TGTGCCACCAGCCTCCGGGCCGGAGGAGACAATGAGCAGTTCTTC. Translating it yields CATSLRAGGDNEQFF.

V is TRBV12-3 or TRBV12-4 and J is TRBJ1-6, with no clear D. V gave up 3 bases and J gave up 4 bases, with 7 bases separating them. CDR3 length equals 14 residues. The CDR3 is CASSFSGYNSPLHF. CDR3 coding DNA: TGTGCCAGCAGTTTCTCGGGATATAATTCACCCCTCCACTTT.

Only a few counts were recorded for this clonotype. The gene calls are TRBV20-1 and TRBJ2-3; a possible D gene is TRBD1 (5 bases). This CDR3 is 14 amino acids long. The V end was cut by 0 bases, the J end by 2 bases, with 9 bases between. CDR1 is DFQATT, CDR2 SNEGSKA, per germline (reference sequence). CDR3 nucleotides: TGCAGTGCTAGAGATGACAGTTTCACAGATACGCAGTATTTT. This codes for CSARDDSFTDTQYF.

This clonotype was counted many times. The chain carries TRBV5-4 and TRBJ2-1, with a weak D call TRBD1 (6 bases). Germline lookup yields CDR1 SGHNT and CDR2 YYREEE (reference sequence). CDR3 length: 13 amino acids. V gave up 4 bases and J gave up 2 bases, with 7 bases separating them. The CDR3 sequence: CASSRDTYNEQFF. For the CDR3, the DNA is TGTGCCAGCAGCCGGGACACCTACAATGAGCAGTTCTTC.

This clonotype appeared many times. The chain has TRBV29-1 and TRBJ2-2; D unresolved. The CDR3 runs 14 residues. CDR1 and CDR2 (germline): SQVTM, ANQGSEA. The ends were cut back, 5 bases at V and 1 base at J, with 11 bases in the middle. The CDR3 loop is CSVFAELNTGELFF. CDR3 coding DNA: TGCAGCGTTTTTGCAGAACTGAACACCGGGGAGCTGTTTTTT.

This clonotype has ten or more counts. The rearrangement uses TRBV12-3 or TRBV12-4 and TRBJ1-5; 10 positions agree with TRBD1. The CDR3 totals 14 residues. Trimming cost V 6 bases and J 7 bases; bases outside gene matches: 6. The CDR3 DNA sequence: TGTGCCAGCAGCGGAGGACAGGGGGGACAGCCCCAGCATTTT. This encodes CASSGGQGGQPQHF.

The J gene is TRBJ2-3, the V gene TRBV5-6, with TRBD2 identical over 8 bases. The V gene end was trimmed by 3 bases and the J gene end by 0 bases; junction bases not matched to a gene: 6. CDR1 and CDR2 from the germline V gene are SGHDT and YYEEEE. This CDR3 contains 16 residues. CDR3: CASSSRTSRSTDTQYF. DNA of the CDR3: TGTGCCAGCAGCTCTCGGACTAGCCGGAGCACAGATACGCAGTATTTT.

The chain joins TRBV6-5 to TRBJ1-3; D is unresolved. The germline V gene has CDR1 MNHEY and CDR2 SVGAGI. Trimming took 4 bases from V and 0 from J, leaving 10 bases between them. The CDR3 runs to 15 residues. The CDR3 sequence is CASSFLQGSGNTIYF. CDR3 sequence (DNA): TGTGCCAGCAGTTTCCTACAAGGCTCTGGAAACACCATATATTTT.

This chain connects TRBV6-2 or TRBV6-3 to TRBJ2-7, with TRBD2 identical over 7 bases. The germline V gene encodes CDR1 MNHEY and CDR2 SVGEGT. The ends lost 7 bases at V and 6 bases at J; junction bases unmatched: 12. The CDR3 has 14 residues. This CDR3 is CASIIGLGVGEQYF. The CDR3 region has the DNA TGTGCCAGCATAATCGGACTAGGAGTGGGCGAGCAGTACTTC.

The gene calls are TRBV6-5 and TRBJ1-3, with a tentative D call TRBD1 (6 bases). V lost 2 bases, J lost 1 base, and 12 bases lay in between. Germline values: CDR1 MNHEY, CDR2 SVGAGI. The CDR3 spans 16 residues. The CDR3 bases are TGTGCCAGCAGTTACGCCCGGACAGCTTCTGGAAACACCATATATTTT. As protein: CASSYARTASGNTIYF.

This clonotype was observed many times. This rearrangement joins TRBV29-1 to TRBJ1-2; 8 bases fit TRBD1. The CDR3 runs to 15 residues. Germline CDR1 is SQVTM and CDR2 is ANQGSEA. V dropped 4 bases and J dropped 6; count of bases not matched to a gene: 13. The CDR3 sequence is CSVGPGQALPDGYTF. The DNA of the CDR3 is TGCAGCGTTGGACCGGGACAGGCTCTCCCCGATGGCTACACCTTC.

This clonotype was counted ten times or more. The chain uses TRBV7-2 and TRBJ2-7, with 8 bases aligning to TRBD1. The ends lost 3 bases at V and 6 bases at J; junction bases unmatched: 13. CDR3 length: 16 residues. Germline CDR1 and CDR2: SGHTA and FQGNSA. CDR3 amino acids: CASSFRQGSPGGEQYF. CDR3 nucleotide sequence: TGTGCCAGCAGCTTTCGACAGGGGTCCCCCGGAGGCGAGCAGTACTTC.

This sequence joins TRBV7-9 and TRBJ2-3; tentatively, D is TRBD1 or TRBD2 (5 bases each). In germline, CDR1 is SEHNR, CDR2 FQNEAQ (reference sequence). The germline V and J ends were trimmed by 4 bases and 3 bases, with 17 bases remaining between them. This CDR3 region has 16 residues. The CDR3 here is CASSSRGEFPTDTQYF. DNA of the CDR3: TGTGCCAGCAGCTCGCGAGGGGAGTTTCCGACAGATACGCAGTATTTT.

Ten or more counts support this clonotype. V usage is TRBV5-1 and J usage is TRBJ2-1; 8 positions match TRBD2. The CDR3 totals 15 residues. The V gene end was trimmed by 6 bases and the J gene end by 5 bases; junction bases not matched to a gene: 10. Germline CDR1 reads SGHRS; CDR2 reads YFSETQ. CDR3: CASMRFAGGDNEQFF. The DNA of the CDR3 is TGCGCCAGCATGCGTTTCGCGGGGGGAGACAATGAGCAGTTCTTC.

This clonotype occurred once. J is TRBJ2-3 and V is TRBV6-5; the match to TRBD2 covers 11 bases. After removal of 0 bases from V and 3 bases from J, the junction contained 5 bases not matched to a gene. CDR3 length: 17 amino acids. Germline V gene lookup returns CDR1 MNHEY and CDR2 SVGAGI. CDR3 loop: CASSYSASGGPTDTQYF. Here the CDR3 DNA reads TGTGCCAGCAGTTACTCGGCTAGCGGGGGGCCAACAGATACGCAGTATTTT.

The chain carries TRBV15 and TRBJ2-5; D not certain. V shed 7 bases and J shed 5 bases, with 14 bases lying between them. The CDR3 has 13 residues. CDR1 and CDR2 from the germline V gene are LNHNV and YYDKDF (reference sequence). The CDR3 sequence is CATNTDGTETQYF. CDR3 sequence (DNA): TGTGCCACCAATACTGACGGAACGGAGACCCAGTACTTC.

This clonotype was recorded a few times. The J gene is TRBJ1-2, the V gene TRBV6-6; tentatively, D is TRBD1 (5 bases). The germline V gene encodes CDR1 MNHNY and CDR2 SVGAGI (reference sequence). Trimming removed 6 bases from V and 2 bases from J, with 10 bases in between. The CDR3 runs 13 residues. In DNA form, the CDR3 reads TGTGCCAGCAGGCTCGGGGCCAACTATGGCTACACCTTC. This sequence encodes CASRLGANYGYTF.

The chain employs TRBV5-1 and TRBJ2-1; 8 bases are a match to TRBD2. Germline values: CDR1 SGHRS, CDR2 YFSETQ. The V gene end was trimmed by 7 bases and the J gene end by 4 bases; junction bases not matched to a gene: 7. CDR3 size: 14 residues. CDR3 coding DNA: TGCGCCAGCGAGCCGGGACTAGGATACAATGAGCAGTTCTTC. It codes for CASEPGLGYNEQFF. Looking up the rest from reference TRBV5-1 and TRBJ2-1 gives the full variable domain: KAGVTQTPRYLIKTRGQQVTLSCSPISGHRSVSWYQQTPGQGLQFLFEYFSETQRNKGNFPGRFSGRQFSNSRSEMNVSTLELGDSALYLCASEPGLGYNEQFFGPGTRLTVL.

In this sample, this clonotype turned up a few times. The chain carries TRBV5-5 and TRBJ2-2, with 7 bases matching TRBD1. This CDR3 is built from 17 residues. Trimming cost V 0 bases and J 0 bases; bases outside gene matches: 5. Germline assignment: CDR1 SGHKS and CDR2 YYEKEE (reference sequence). The CDR3 nucleotides are TGTGCCAGCAGCTTGGGGCCCCAGGGGGCGAACACCGGGGAGCTGTTTTTT. Residues: CASSLGPQGANTGELFF.

The gene calls are TRBV11-3 and TRBJ2-1; 9 bases line up with TRBD1. The ends lost 5 bases at V and 9 bases at J; junction bases unmatched: 11. The germline gives CDR1 SGHNT, CDR2 YENEEA. CDR3 length equals 15 residues. For the CDR3, the DNA is TGTGCCAGCAGCAAGGGACAGGGACCCCCCCTTGAGCAGTTCTTC. Translated: CASSKGQGPPLEQFF.

In this sample, this clonotype turned up many times. The chain has TRBV12-3 or TRBV12-4 and TRBJ1-1; 7 bases align to TRBD1. V dropped 4 bases and J dropped 7; count of bases not matched to a gene: 12. The CDR3 runs to 15 residues. The CDR3 DNA is TGTGCCAGCAGTTCTACGATCAGGGGGGCGGGTGAAGCTTTCTTT. Its translation is CASSSTIRGAGEAFF.

This clonotype was seen at least ten times. The genes are TRBV20-1 and TRBJ1-1; D perhaps matches TRBD1 (5 bases). V was clipped by 0 bases and J by 2 bases, with 13 bases between them. This CDR3 has 15 amino acids. The germline V gene has CDR1 DFQATT and CDR2 SNEGSKA (reference sequence). The CDR3 sequence is CSAREPTVPNTEAFF. Written as DNA, the CDR3 is TGCAGTGCTAGAGAACCGACAGTCCCAAACACTGAAGCTTTCTTT.

This clonotype has ten or more counts. This chain joins TRBV4-1 and TRBJ1-1; weak D call: TRBD1 (5 bases). This CDR3 spans 17 amino acids. Between the trimmed V and J ends, which lost 1 base and 11 bases, there was a span of 26 bases. Germline assignment: CDR1 MGHRA and CDR2 YSYEKL. The CDR3: CASSQVPSPVGLSGAFF. The CDR3 region has the DNA TGCGCCAGCAGCCAAGTACCCAGCCCTGTGGGGCTCTCTGGGGCTTTCTTT.

The rearrangement joins TRBV20-1 to TRBJ2-2; maybe TRBD2 (7 bases). This CDR3 comprises 13 residues. Between the trimmed V and J ends, which lost 1 base and 6 bases, there was a span of 9 bases. The germline gives CDR1 DFQATT, CDR2 SNEGSKA (reference sequence). The CDR3 region is CSARGGGAGELFF. In nucleotides, the CDR3 is TGCAGTGCTAGAGGGGGGGGCGCCGGGGAGCTGTTTTTT.

The V call is TRBV5-1, the J call TRBJ2-5; TRBD2 matches 7 bases. Trimming cost V 1 base and J 4 bases; bases outside gene matches: 4. The CDR3 totals 14 residues. Germline lookup yields CDR1 SGHRS and CDR2 YFSETQ. The CDR3 spells CASSLWDYIETQYF. DNA for the CDR3: TGCGCCAGCAGCTTGTGGGACTACATAGAGACCCAGTACTTC.